This TCR beta chain was documented in a study of blood T cell repertoires in COVID-19. Study information: Samples of COVID-19 (acute and convalescent) were obtained from the United States, Italy and Spain. The cDNA or gDNA used as material had been derived from T cells, B-cell-depleted T cells, or PBMCs.

This clone was picked up one time. Germline CDR1 SQVTM, CDR2 ANQGSEA. This CDR3 spans 13 amino acids. J gave up 12 bases and V 5 bases, and 12 bases lay outside the gene matches. The assay was immunoSEQ multiplex PCR, and TCRdb's table has in-frame clones only and misses some. The sample includes roughly 72,000 clones, roughly 80% of them seen just once. Sequencing was carried out using peripheral blood. The sequence was collected from a man between 65 and 85 years old who had recovered from COVID-19. This chain connects TRBV29-1 to TRBJ2-4; 8 positions agree with TRBD1. Written as DNA, the CDR3 is TGCAGCGTTATAGAGACAGGGGCGGACGCTCAGTACTTC. This gives the protein CSVIETGADAQYF. Drawing the rest from reference TRBV29-1 and TRBJ2-4, the complete variable domain is SAVISQKPSRDICQRGTSLTIQCQVDSQVTMMFWYRQQPGQSLTLIATANQGSEATYESGFVIDKFPISRPNLTFSTLTVSNMSPEDSSIYLCSVIETGADAQYFGAGTRLSVL.